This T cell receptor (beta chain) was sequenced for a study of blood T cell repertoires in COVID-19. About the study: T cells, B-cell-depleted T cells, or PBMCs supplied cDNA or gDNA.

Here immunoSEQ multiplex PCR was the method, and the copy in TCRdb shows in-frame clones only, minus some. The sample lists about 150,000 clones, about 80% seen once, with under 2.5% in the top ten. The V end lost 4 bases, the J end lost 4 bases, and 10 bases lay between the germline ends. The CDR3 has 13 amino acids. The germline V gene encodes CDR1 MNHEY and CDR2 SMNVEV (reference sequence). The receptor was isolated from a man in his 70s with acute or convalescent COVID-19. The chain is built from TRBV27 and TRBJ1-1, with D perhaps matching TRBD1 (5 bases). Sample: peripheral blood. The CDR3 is CASSWGVGTEAFF. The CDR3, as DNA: TGTGCCAGCAGTTGGGGGGTCGGCACTGAAGCTTTCTTT.